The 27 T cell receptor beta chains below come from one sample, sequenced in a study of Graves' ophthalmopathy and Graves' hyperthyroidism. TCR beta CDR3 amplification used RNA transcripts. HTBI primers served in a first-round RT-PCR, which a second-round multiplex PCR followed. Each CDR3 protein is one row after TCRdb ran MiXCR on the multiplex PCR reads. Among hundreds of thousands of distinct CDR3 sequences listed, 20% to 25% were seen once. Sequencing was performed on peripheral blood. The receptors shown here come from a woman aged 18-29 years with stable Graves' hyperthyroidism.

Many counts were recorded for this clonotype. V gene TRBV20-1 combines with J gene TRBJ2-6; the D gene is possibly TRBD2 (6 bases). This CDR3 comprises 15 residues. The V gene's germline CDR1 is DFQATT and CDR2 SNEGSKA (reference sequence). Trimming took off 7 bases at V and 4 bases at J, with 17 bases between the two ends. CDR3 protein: CSVAGRASGANVLTF. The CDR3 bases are TGCAGTGTCGCGGGACGGGCCTCCGGGGCCAACGTCCTGACTTTC.

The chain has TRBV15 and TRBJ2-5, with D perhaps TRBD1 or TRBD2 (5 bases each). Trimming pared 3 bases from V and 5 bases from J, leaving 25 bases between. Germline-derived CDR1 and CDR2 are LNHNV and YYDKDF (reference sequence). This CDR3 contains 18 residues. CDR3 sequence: CATSRGVLARLGRETQYF. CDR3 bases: TGTGCCACCAGCAGGGGGGTGCTAGCCCGCCTCGGAAGGGAGACCCAGTACTTC.

The CDR3 loop is CASSYRTGGSAGYTF. The CDR3 region has the DNA TGTGCCAGCAGTTACAGGACAGGGGGCTCGGCTGGCTACACCTTC. The V call is TRBV6-5, the J call TRBJ1-2; 11 bases align to TRBD1. V shed 2 bases and J 7 bases; nucleotides not matched to a gene: 6. The V gene's germline CDR1 is MNHEY and CDR2 SVGAGI. The CDR3 totals 15 residues.

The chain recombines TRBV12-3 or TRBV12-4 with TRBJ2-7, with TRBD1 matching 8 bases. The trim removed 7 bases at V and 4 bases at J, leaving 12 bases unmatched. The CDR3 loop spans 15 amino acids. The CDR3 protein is CASTPRAGGEYEQYF. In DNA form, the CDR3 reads TGTGCCAGCACCCCCCGGGCAGGGGGCGAATACGAGCAGTACTTC.

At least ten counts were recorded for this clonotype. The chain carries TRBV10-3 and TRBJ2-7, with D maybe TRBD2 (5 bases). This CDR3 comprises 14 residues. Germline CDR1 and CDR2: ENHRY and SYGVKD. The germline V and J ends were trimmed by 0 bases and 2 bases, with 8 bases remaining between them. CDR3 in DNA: TGTGCCATCAGTGAGTCCGGGGAAACCTACGAGCAGTACTTC. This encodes CAISESGETYEQYF.

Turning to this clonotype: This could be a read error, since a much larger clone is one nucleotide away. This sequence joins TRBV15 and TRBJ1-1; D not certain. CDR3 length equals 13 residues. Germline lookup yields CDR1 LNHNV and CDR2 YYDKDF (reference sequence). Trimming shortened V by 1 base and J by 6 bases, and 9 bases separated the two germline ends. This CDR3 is CATSRVVESEAFF. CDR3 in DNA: TGTGCCACCAGCAGAGTCGTCGAGTCTGAAGCTTTCTTT.

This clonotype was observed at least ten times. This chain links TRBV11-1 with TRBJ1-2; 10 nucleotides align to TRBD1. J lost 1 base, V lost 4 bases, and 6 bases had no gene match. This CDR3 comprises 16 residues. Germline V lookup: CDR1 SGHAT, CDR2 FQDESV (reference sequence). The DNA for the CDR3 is TGTGCCAGCAGCTCCCGACAGGGGGCGAGTAACTATGGCTACACCTTC. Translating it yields CASSSRQGASNYGYTF.

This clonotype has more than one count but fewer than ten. CDR3 protein: CSAHGGDSYEQYF. The CDR3 DNA follows: TGCAGTGCCCACGGGGGGGACTCCTACGAGCAGTACTTC. The V gene is TRBV20-1, the J gene TRBJ2-7, with 8 bases identical to TRBD2. CDR1 and CDR2 from the germline V gene are DFQATT and SNEGSKA (reference sequence). CDR3 length equals 13 residues. V was pared by 6 bases and J by 0 bases, with 4 bases of the junction left unmatched.

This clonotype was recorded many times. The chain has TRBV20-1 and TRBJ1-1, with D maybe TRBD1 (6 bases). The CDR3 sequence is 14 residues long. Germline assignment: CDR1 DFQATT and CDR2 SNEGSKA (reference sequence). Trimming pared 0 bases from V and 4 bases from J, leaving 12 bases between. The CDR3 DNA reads TGCAGTGCTAGAGACCAAAGGGGGGCCACTGAAGCTTTCTTT. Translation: CSARDQRGATEAFF.

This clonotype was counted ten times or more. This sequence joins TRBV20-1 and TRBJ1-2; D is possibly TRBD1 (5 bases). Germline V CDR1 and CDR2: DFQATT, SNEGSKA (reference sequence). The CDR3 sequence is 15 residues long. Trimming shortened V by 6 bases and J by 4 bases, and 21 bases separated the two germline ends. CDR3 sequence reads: CSAPRGEPSPYGYTF. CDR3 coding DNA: TGCAGTGCCCCTAGGGGCGAGCCTAGCCCCTATGGCTACACCTTC.

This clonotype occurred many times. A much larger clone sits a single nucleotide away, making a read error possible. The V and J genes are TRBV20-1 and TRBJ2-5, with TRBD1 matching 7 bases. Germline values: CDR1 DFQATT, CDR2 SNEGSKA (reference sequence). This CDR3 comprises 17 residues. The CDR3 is CSARAKGAARRQETQHF. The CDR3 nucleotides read TGCAGTGCTCGTGCCAAGGGGGCGGCGAGGCGGCAAGAGACCCAGCACTTC.

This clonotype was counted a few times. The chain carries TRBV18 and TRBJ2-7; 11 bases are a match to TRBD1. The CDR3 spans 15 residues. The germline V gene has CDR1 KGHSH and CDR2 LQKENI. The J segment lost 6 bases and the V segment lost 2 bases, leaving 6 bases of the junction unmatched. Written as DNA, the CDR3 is TGTGCCAGCTCACCATTTGGGACAGGGGGTTCCGAGCAGTACTTC. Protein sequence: CASSPFGTGGSEQYF.

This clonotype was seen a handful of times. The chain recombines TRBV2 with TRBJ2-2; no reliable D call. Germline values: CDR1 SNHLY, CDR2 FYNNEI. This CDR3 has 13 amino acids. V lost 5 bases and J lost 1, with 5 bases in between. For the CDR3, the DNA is TGTGCCAGCAGTACAGAGAACACCGGGGAGCTGTTTTTT. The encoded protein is CASSTENTGELFF. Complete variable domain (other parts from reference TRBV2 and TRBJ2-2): EPEVTQTPSHQVTQMGQEVILRCVPISNHLYFYWYRQILGQKVEFLVSFYNNEISEKSEIFDDQFSVERPDGSNFTLKIRSTKLEDSAMYFCASSTENTGELFFGEGSRLTVL.

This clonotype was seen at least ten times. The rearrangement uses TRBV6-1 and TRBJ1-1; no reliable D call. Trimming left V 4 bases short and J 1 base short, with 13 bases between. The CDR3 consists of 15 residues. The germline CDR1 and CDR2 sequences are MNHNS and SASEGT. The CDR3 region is CASSAREVGNTEAFF. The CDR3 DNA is TGTGCCAGCAGTGCGCGGGAGGTAGGGAACACTGAAGCTTTCTTT.

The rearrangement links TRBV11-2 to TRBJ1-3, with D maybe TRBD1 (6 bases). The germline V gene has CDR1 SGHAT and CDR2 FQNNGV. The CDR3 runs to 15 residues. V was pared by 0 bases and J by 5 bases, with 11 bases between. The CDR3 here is CASSLERQGRNTIYF. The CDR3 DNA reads TGTGCCAGCAGCTTAGAGAGGCAGGGGAGAAACACCATATATTTT.

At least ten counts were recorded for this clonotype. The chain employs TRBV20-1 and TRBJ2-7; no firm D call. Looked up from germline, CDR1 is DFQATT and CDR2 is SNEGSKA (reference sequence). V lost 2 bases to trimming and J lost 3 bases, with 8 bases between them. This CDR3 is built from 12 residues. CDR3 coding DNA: TGCAGTGCTAGATCCGATGGCTACGAGCAGTACTTC. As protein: CSARSDGYEQYF.

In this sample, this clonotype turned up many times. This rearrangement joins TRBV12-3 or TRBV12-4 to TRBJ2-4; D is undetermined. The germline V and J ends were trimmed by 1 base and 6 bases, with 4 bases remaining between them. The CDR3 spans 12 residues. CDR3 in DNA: TGTGCCAGCAGTTTAGTGAGAAACATTCAGTACTTC. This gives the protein CASSLVRNIQYF.

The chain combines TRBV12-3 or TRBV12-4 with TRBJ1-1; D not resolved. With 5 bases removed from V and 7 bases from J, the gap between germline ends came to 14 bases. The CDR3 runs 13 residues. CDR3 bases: TGTGCCAGCAGTCAGGACGTCGGGGTTGAAGCTTTCTTT. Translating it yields CASSQDVGVEAFF.

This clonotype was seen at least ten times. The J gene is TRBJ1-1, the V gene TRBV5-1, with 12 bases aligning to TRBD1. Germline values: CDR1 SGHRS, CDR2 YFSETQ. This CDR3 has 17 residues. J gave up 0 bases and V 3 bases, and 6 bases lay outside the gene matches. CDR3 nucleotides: TGCGCCAGCAGCTGGGGGACAGGGGGCTACATGAACACTGAAGCTTTCTTT. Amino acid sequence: CASSWGTGGYMNTEAFF.

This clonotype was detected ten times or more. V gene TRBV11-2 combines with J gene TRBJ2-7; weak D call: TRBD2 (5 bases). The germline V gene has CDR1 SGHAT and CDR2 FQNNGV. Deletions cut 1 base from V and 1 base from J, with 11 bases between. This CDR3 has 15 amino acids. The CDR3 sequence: CASSLVSSRSYEQYF. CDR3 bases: TGTGCCAGCAGCTTAGTATCTAGCAGATCCTACGAGCAGTACTTC. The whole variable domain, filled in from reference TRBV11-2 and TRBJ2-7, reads EAGVAQSPRYKIIEKRQSVAFWCNPISGHATLYWYQQILGQGPKLLIQFQNNGVVDDSQLPKDRFSAERLKGVDSTLKIQPAKLEDSAVYLCASSLVSSRSYEQYFGPGTRLTVT.

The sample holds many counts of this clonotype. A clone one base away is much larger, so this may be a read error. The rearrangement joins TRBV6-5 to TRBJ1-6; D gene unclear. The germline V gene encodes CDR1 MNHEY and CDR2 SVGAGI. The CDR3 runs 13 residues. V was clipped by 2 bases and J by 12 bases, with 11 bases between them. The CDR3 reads CASSYSGTGPLHF. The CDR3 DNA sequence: TGTGCCAGCAGTTACAGCGGAACTGGACCCCTCCACTTT.

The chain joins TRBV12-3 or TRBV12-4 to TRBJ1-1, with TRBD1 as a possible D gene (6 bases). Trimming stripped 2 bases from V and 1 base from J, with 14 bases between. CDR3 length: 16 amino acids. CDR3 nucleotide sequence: TGTGCCAGCAGTTTACGGCAGGGGCTACAGAACACTGAAGCTTTCTTT. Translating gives CASSLRQGLQNTEAFF.

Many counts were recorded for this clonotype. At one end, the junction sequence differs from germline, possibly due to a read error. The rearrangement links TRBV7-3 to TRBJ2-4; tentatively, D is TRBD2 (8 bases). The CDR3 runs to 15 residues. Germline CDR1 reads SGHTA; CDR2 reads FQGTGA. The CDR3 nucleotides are TGTGCCAGCAGCTTAAGAGGGACTAGGGACAGCATTAAGTACTTC. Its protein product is CASSLRGTRDSIKYF.

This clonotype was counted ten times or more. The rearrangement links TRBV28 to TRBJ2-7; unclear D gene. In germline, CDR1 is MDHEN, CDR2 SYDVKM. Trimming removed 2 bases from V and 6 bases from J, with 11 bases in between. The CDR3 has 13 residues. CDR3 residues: CASSLGPLGEQYF. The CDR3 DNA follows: TGTGCCAGCAGTTTAGGGCCCCTTGGCGAGCAGTACTTC.

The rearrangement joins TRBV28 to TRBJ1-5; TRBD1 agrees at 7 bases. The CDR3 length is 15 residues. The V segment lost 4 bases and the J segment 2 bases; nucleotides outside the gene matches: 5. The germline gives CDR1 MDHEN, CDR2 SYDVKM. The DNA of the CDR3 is TGTGCCAGCAGTTACAGGGGCGCGGGCAATCAGCCCCAGCATTTT. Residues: CASSYRGAGNQPQHF.

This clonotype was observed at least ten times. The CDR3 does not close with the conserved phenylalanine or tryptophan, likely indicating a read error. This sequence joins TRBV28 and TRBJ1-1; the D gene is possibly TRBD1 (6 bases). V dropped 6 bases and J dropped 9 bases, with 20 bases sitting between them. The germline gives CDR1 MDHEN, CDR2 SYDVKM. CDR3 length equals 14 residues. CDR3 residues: CASSNNGQPPQAFL. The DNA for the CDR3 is TGTGCCAGCAGCAACAACGGACAGCCGCCCCAAGCTTTCCTT.

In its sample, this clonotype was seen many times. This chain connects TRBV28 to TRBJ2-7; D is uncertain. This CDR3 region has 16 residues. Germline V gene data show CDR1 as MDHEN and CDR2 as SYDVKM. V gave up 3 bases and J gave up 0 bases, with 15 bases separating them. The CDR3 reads CASSFSLSQFSYEQYF. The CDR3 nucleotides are TGTGCCAGCAGTTTTAGCCTTTCCCAATTCTCCTACGAGCAGTACTTC.